A single sample gave rise to the 21 T cell receptor beta chains below, sequenced in a study of OX40 agonist ivuxolimab in advanced cancers. The data were produced by immunoSEQ multiplex PCR, yet TCRdb's version contains in-frame clones alone and is incomplete. The table lists about 58,000 clones, 91% of them singletons. Sequenced here: CD4+ or CD8+ T cells sorted from blood, sampled in a trial of the OX40 agonist ivuxolimab. Receptors originate from an adult with an advanced solid tumor such as melanoma, head and neck, liver or kidney cancer.

The rearrangement joins TRBV28 to TRBJ1-1; possible D gene TRBD1, 6 bases. The CDR3 length is 15 residues. V lost 6 bases and J 4 bases, leaving 18 bases between the germline ends. Germline V lookup: CDR1 MDHEN, CDR2 SYDVKM. The CDR3 reads CASRRGGQTITEAFF. In nucleotides, the CDR3 is TGTGCCAGCAGGCGCGGTGGACAGACGATCACTGAAGCTTTCTTT.

The V call is TRBV28, the J call TRBJ1-2; possible D gene TRBD1, 6 bases. V was clipped by 4 bases and J by 4 bases, with 13 bases between them. The CDR3 extends over 14 amino acids. CDR1 and CDR2 from the germline V gene are MDHEN and SYDVKM. The CDR3 protein is CASSSQGGSYGYTF. CDR3 in DNA: TGTGCCAGCAGTTCACAGGGTGGCAGCTATGGCTACACCTTC.

The CDR3 DNA sequence: TGTGCCAGCAGTATAGCGGGTTCCTACAATGAGCAGTTCTTC. As protein: CASSIAGSYNEQFF. The chain couples TRBV6-1 to TRBJ2-1; 7 bases agree with TRBD2. The CDR3 is made up of 14 amino acids. Germline V gene lookup returns CDR1 MNHNS and CDR2 SASEGT. V shed 5 bases, J shed 1 base, and the junction held 2 bases outside the gene matches.

This sequence joins TRBV7-3 and TRBJ1-2; D is possibly TRBD1 (6 bases). The CDR3 runs 14 residues. CDR1 is SGHTA and CDR2 is FQGTGA in the germline V gene. Trimming pared 0 bases from V and 8 bases from J, leaving 13 bases between. The CDR3: CASSLTPNREGYTF. DNA for the CDR3: TGTGCCAGCAGCTTAACGCCCAACAGGGAGGGCTACACCTTC.

This chain connects TRBV10-3 to TRBJ1-2, with D tentatively TRBD1 (6 bases). Germline CDR1 and CDR2: ENHRY and SYGVKD. V was cut by 6 bases and J by 1 base, with 15 bases left in between. This CDR3 contains 15 residues. CDR3 coding DNA: TGTGCCATCAGCGCAGGGGAAGGTGTTAACTATGGCTACACCTTC. As protein: CAISAGEGVNYGYTF.

This chain joins TRBV28 and TRBJ2-1; possibly TRBD2 for D (6 bases). The CDR3 length is 14 residues. The germline V and J ends were trimmed by 1 base and 9 bases, with 13 bases remaining between them. CDR1 MDHEN and CDR2 SYDVKM come from the germline V gene. The CDR3 DNA follows: TGTGCCAGCAGTTTATTGGAGGGGATCCGTGAGCAGTTCTTC. It translates to CASSLLEGIREQFF.

V and J are TRBV18 and TRBJ2-3; D is undetermined. Germline loops: CDR1 KGHSH, CDR2 LQKENI. V was pared by 0 bases and J by 5 bases, with 6 bases between. The CDR3 has 13 residues. CDR3 in amino acids: CASSPPGQDTQYF. The CDR3 nucleotides read TGTGCCAGCTCACCACCAGGTCAAGATACGCAGTATTTT.

The V and J genes are TRBV19 and TRBJ2-3, with TRBD2 identical over 7 bases. The CDR3 runs 11 residues. Looked up from germline, CDR1 is LNHDA and CDR2 is SQIVND (reference sequence). CDR3 DNA: TGTGCGACTAGCCAAGCAGATACGCAGTATTTT. Residues: CATSQADTQYF. Complete variable domain (other parts from reference TRBV19 and TRBJ2-3): DGGITQSPKYLFRKEGQNVTLSCEQNLNHDAMYWYRQDPGQGLRLIYYSQIVNDFQKGDIAEGYSVSREKKESFPLTVTSAQKNPTAFYLCATSQADTQYFGPGTRLTVL.

This clone was seen a handful of times. The V call is TRBV7-8, the J call TRBJ2-7; 11 nucleotides agree with TRBD2. Germline trimming cut 1 base from V and 9 bases from J; bases unmatched to any gene: 8. The CDR3 runs to 15 residues. Germline CDR1 reads SGHVS; CDR2 reads FQNEAQ. Here the CDR3 DNA reads TGTGCCAGCAGCTTAGGGGCTAGCGGGAGGTTGGGGCAGTACTTC. Its protein product is CASSLGASGRLGQYF.

The rearrangement uses TRBV7-2 and TRBJ1-4, with D perhaps TRBD1 (5 bases). This CDR3 spans 14 amino acids. V was pared by 5 bases and J by 4 bases, with 11 bases between. CDR1 and CDR2 (germline): SGHTA, FQGNSA. The CDR3 bases are TGTGCCAGCAGCCCCCCGGGGGGTAATGAAAAACTGTTTTTT. Translated, it gives CASSPPGGNEKLFF.

The chain links TRBV19 to TRBJ2-2; D is undetermined. CDR1 is LNHDA and CDR2 is SQIVND in the germline V gene (reference sequence). The CDR3 sequence is 15 residues long. The ends were cut back, 3 bases at V and 4 bases at J, with 12 bases in the middle. The CDR3, as DNA: TGTGCCAGTAGTATCTGGGTCGGAAGCACCGGGGAGCTGTTTTTT. This codes for CASSIWVGSTGELFF.

The J gene is TRBJ1-1, the V gene TRBV7-2, with D unclear. Germline V gene data show CDR1 as SGHTA and CDR2 as FQGNSA. This CDR3 is built from 16 residues. Trimming left V 2 bases short and J 0 bases short, with 13 bases between. CDR3 sequence reads: CASSLYGQELNTEAFF. CDR3 DNA: TGTGCCAGCAGCTTATATGGGCAGGAACTGAACACTGAAGCTTTCTTT.

In nucleotides, the CDR3 is TGTGCCAGCAGCTTAGATCGGTATCCCTCGGGGGTAAACATTCAGTACTTC. It is translated as CASSLDRYPSGVNIQYF. The chain carries TRBV11-2 and TRBJ2-4, with D possibly TRBD2 on 6 matching bases. This CDR3 is built from 17 residues. The germline gives CDR1 SGHAT, CDR2 FQNNGV. V was shortened by 0 bases and J by 6 bases, with 18 bases between the two germline ends.

V gene TRBV25-1 combines with J gene TRBJ2-5, with 7 bases fitting TRBD1. The J segment lost 4 bases and the V segment lost 7 bases, leaving 9 bases of the junction unmatched. Germline CDR1 reads MGHDK; CDR2 reads SYGVNS. This CDR3 is 14 amino acids long. The CDR3 loop is CASTETGSRETQYF. Here the CDR3 DNA reads TGTGCCAGCACGGAGACAGGGAGTCGAGAGACCCAGTACTTC.

This clone has just one count. The chain links TRBV7-9 to TRBJ1-3; D possibly corresponds to TRBD1 (5 bases). Germline-derived CDR1 and CDR2 are SEHNR and FQNEAQ (reference sequence). V was pared by 5 bases and J by 3 bases, with 11 bases between. The CDR3 has 14 amino acids. The CDR3 DNA sequence: TGTGCCAGCAGCGCCAGGGTTAGTGGAAACACCATATATTTT. Its protein is CASSARVSGNTIYF.

This chain connects TRBV5-8 to TRBJ2-5; 10 bases align to TRBD1. This CDR3 spans 14 amino acids. The V and J ends lost 5 bases and 5 bases, in that order; junction bases with no gene match: 6. Germline CDR1 and CDR2: SGHTS and YDEGEE. CDR3 nucleotide sequence: TGTGCCAGCAGAAGGACAGGGGGACGGGAGACCCAGTACTTC. Protein product: CASRRTGGRETQYF.

V gene TRBV20-1 combines with J gene TRBJ2-3; no definite D call. CDR3 length: 10 residues. Germline-derived CDR1 and CDR2 are DFQATT and SNEGSKA (reference sequence). The CDR3 DNA sequence: TGCAGAACCTCCAAAGATACGCAGTATTTT. Translated: CRTSKDTQYF.

The V and J genes are TRBV7-2 and TRBJ1-4; D gene uncertain. The V gene's germline CDR1 is SGHTA and CDR2 FQGNSA. V dropped 3 bases and J dropped 8 bases, with 22 bases sitting between them. The CDR3 contains 17 residues. This chain's CDR3 is CASSLEPPLSRREKLFF. As DNA, the CDR3 is TGTGCCAGCAGCTTGGAGCCGCCACTGTCTCGGAGAGAAAAACTGTTTTTT.

The J gene is TRBJ2-2, the V gene TRBV7-3, with TRBD1 matching 8 bases. Per the germline V gene, CDR1 is SGHTA and CDR2 is FQGTGA. The CDR3 covers 13 residues. The ends lost 5 bases at V and 8 bases at J; junction bases unmatched: 4. The CDR3 sequence is CASSPQGVGELFF. The CDR3 DNA reads TGTGCCAGCAGCCCACAGGGGGTGGGGGAGCTGTTTTTT.

The rearrangement joins TRBV7-9 to TRBJ1-5; D not certain. Germline values: CDR1 SEHNR, CDR2 FQNEAQ (reference sequence). V dropped 1 base and J dropped 7 bases, with 8 bases sitting between them. This CDR3 is 13 amino acids long. Here the CDR3 DNA reads TGTGCCAGCAGCTTAGGTGCAGAGCAGCCCCAGCATTTT. Translated, it gives CASSLGAEQPQHF.

The chain joins TRBV19 to TRBJ1-5; 7 bases match TRBD1. V lost 6 bases to trimming and J lost 4 bases; unmatched junction nucleotides: 12. This CDR3 contains 16 residues. From germline, CDR1 is LNHDA and CDR2 SQIVND (reference sequence). The CDR3 DNA is TGTGCCAGTAGCCCCTACACCGGGACAGAAAATCAGCCCCAGCATTTT. This encodes CASSPYTGTENQPQHF.